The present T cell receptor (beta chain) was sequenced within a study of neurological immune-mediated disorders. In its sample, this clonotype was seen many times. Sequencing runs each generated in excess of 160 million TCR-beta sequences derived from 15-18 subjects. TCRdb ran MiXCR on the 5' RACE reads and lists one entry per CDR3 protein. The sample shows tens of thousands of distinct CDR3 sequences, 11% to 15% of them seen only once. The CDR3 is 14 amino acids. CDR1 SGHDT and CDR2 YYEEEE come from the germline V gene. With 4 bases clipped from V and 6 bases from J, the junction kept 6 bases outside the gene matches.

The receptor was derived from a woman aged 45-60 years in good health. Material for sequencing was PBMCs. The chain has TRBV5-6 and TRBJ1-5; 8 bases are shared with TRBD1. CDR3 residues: CASSLQGAGQPQHF. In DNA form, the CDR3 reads TGTGCCAGCAGCCTTCAGGGGGCCGGTCAGCCCCAGCATTTT.